This T cell receptor beta chain was sequenced for a study of beta chain features in type 1 diabetes. The study, taken as a whole, reports: Moderately but significantly shorter TCRB CDR3s were found in Type 1 diabetes patients in all four CD4+ subsets.

Since all of the isolated RNA was reverse transcribed, expressed TCRB transcripts were what got sequenced. Some clones are missing from TCRdb's copy, which holds only in-frame ones; the method was immunoSEQ multiplex PCR. The table has 310,000 or so clones, approximately 10% seen once. Trimming took 1 base from V and 6 from J; bases not matched to a gene: 4. The germline gives CDR1 GTSNPN, CDR2 SVGIG (reference sequence). The CDR3 contains 14 residues. The sample holds a few counts of this clone. Its specificity is unknown. Every donor provided one heparinised blood draw, which averaged around 120 mL. The clonotype was recovered from a young man with type 1 diabetes. The sequencing sample was made of central memory CD4+ T cells from blood. This chain links TRBV30 with TRBJ2-4, with 9 bases that match TRBD1. The CDR3, as DNA: TGTGCCTGGAGTGAGGGACAGGGAGGAAACATTCAGTACTTC. It yields the protein CAWSEGQGGNIQYF.